Listed here are 11 T cell receptor beta chains from one sample, sequenced in a study of CD8+CD57+ T cells in acquired aplastic anemia. Genomic DNA constituted the template upon which TCR beta VDJ and CDR3 profiling was performed. In TCRdb, the reads were re-called with MiXCR into one record per CDR3 protein. This sample yields some 170,000 distinct CDR3 sequences, of which more than 45% are seen a single time; around 1.1% belongs to the top ten. Before being chosen for sequencing, patients had shown CD8+CD57+ cell expansion by flow cytometry. Sequencing input: sorted CD4+, CD8+, or CD8+CD57+ T cells (not recorded which) from PBMCs. These receptors all stem from a human donor with aplastic anemia.

This chain uses TRBV4-2 with TRBJ2-7; 10 bases are a match to TRBD2. CDR3 length equals 16 residues. CDR1 and CDR2 from the germline V gene are LGHNA and YNFKEQ. The ends lost 0 bases at V and 3 bases at J; junction bases unmatched: 5. The DNA for the CDR3 is TGTGCCAGCAGCCAAGATTATTCTAGCGGGAGCTACGAGCAGTACTTC. As protein: CASSQDYSSGSYEQYF.

The rearrangement links TRBV19 to TRBJ1-5; perhaps TRBD1 as D (5 bases). The V gene's germline CDR1 is LNHDA and CDR2 SQIVND (reference sequence). This CDR3 has 16 residues. V lost 5 bases to trimming and J lost 7 bases, with 21 bases between them. For the CDR3, the DNA is TGTGCCAGTAGTGACCACCGCGGGGGATCGGGGCAGCCCCAGCATTTT. Its translation: CASSDHRGGSGQPQHF.

There are many counts of this clonotype. The chain carries TRBV7-6 and TRBJ2-1; 9 bases are a match to TRBD2. CDR1 is SGHVS, CDR2 FNYEAQ, per germline. This CDR3 contains 16 residues. V gave up 1 base and J gave up 7 bases; unmatched junction bases: 8. The CDR3 loop is CASSLVGGGVRNEQFF. CDR3 coding DNA: TGTGCCAGCAGCTTAGTCGGCGGGGGGGTGAGAAATGAGCAGTTCTTC.

Written as DNA, the CDR3 is TGTGCCACCAGTGAGACTAGCGGGATTATCGATGAGCAGTTCTTC. Translating gives CATSETSGIIDEQFF. The chain carries TRBV24-1 and TRBJ2-1, with 11 bases identical to TRBD2. Losses at the gene ends were 4 bases for V and 8 bases for J; bases not matched to a gene: 6. Germline values: CDR1 KGHDR, CDR2 SFDVKD. The CDR3 spans 15 residues.

Ten or more counts support this clonotype. The V and J genes are TRBV9 and TRBJ2-1; D gene ambiguous. The germline CDR1 and CDR2 sequences are SGDLS and YYNGEE. V gave up 3 bases and J gave up 4 bases, with 11 bases separating them. The CDR3 is 14 amino acids. As DNA, the CDR3 is TGTGCCAGCAGCGCTTACTGGGCATACAATGAGCAGTTCTTC. This sequence encodes CASSAYWAYNEQFF.

This clonotype was detected only once. V usage is TRBV7-2 and J usage is TRBJ2-7, with D tentatively TRBD1 or TRBD2 (5 bases each). Germline V lookup: CDR1 SGHTA, CDR2 FQGNSA. Trimming stripped 6 bases from V and 7 bases from J, with 16 bases between. This CDR3 contains 13 residues. This CDR3 is CASSRDALREQYF. The DNA for the CDR3 is TGTGCCAGCAGTAGGGACGCCCTACGGGAGCAGTACTTC.

The J gene is TRBJ2-3, the V gene TRBV20-1, with D tentatively TRBD2 (5 bases). Germline loops: CDR1 DFQATT, CDR2 SNEGSKA (reference sequence). V lost 7 bases and J lost 6, with 17 bases in between. The CDR3 extends over 13 amino acids. This CDR3 reads CSVPALGGDTQYF. The CDR3 nucleotides read TGCAGTGTCCCGGCATTGGGCGGGGATACGCAGTATTTT.

The chain couples TRBV2 to TRBJ2-7, with TRBD2 as a possible D gene (6 bases). Deletions cut 6 bases from V and 0 bases from J, with 12 bases between. This CDR3 is 14 amino acids long. CDR1 and CDR2 from the germline V gene are SNHLY and FYNNEI. The CDR3 region is CASSPGLISYEQYF. CDR3 coding DNA: TGTGCCAGCAGCCCGGGACTGATCTCCTACGAGCAGTACTTC.

This clonotype was counted only a few times. A junction end diverges from the germline sequence, so it may reflect a read error. This rearrangement joins TRBV5-4 to TRBJ2-7; TRBD2 agrees at 10 bases. CDR3 length: 15 amino acids. CDR1 and CDR2 from the germline V gene are SGHNT and YYREEE (reference sequence). The CDR3 bases are TGCGCCAGCAGCTTGGGCGGGACTAGCGACTACGAGCAGTACTTC. Translated: CASSLGGTSDYEQYF. The complete variable domain, with remaining parts taken from reference TRBV5-4 and TRBJ2-7, reads ETGVTQSPTHLIKTRGQQVTLRCSSQSGHNTVSWYQQALGQGPQFIFQYYREEENGRGNFPPRFSGLQFPNYSSELNVNALELDDSALYLCASSLGGTSDYEQYFGPGTRLTVT.

This chain joins TRBV19 and TRBJ2-1; D uncertain. The germline CDR1 and CDR2 sequences are LNHDA and SQIVND (reference sequence). The CDR3 length is 13 residues. The germline V and J ends were trimmed by 8 bases and 5 bases, with 13 bases remaining between them. The CDR3 DNA sequence: TGTGCCAGTCAGGTTCGGACCCACAATGAGCAGTTCTTC. It codes for CASQVRTHNEQFF. Combining the CDR3 with reference TRBV19 and TRBJ2-1 gives the whole variable domain DGGITQSPKYLFRKEGQNVTLSCEQNLNHDAMYWYRQDPGQGLRLIYYSQIVNDFQKGDIAEGYSVSREKKESFPLTVTSAQKNPTAFYLCASQVRTHNEQFFGPGTRLTVL.

CDR3 protein: CATSRTSPYEQYF. The CDR3 bases are TGTGCCACCAGCCGGACGTCTCCCTACGAGCAGTACTTC. J is TRBJ2-7 and V is TRBV15; D gene unclear. The germline V gene has CDR1 LNHNV and CDR2 YYDKDF (reference sequence). V lost 5 bases, J lost 2 bases, and 10 bases lay in between. This CDR3 region has 13 residues. The whole variable domain, filled in from reference TRBV15 and TRBJ2-7, reads DAMVIQNPRYQVTQFGKPVTLSCSQTLNHNVMYWYQQKSSQAPKLLFHYYDKDFNNEADTPDNFQSRRPNTSFCFLDIRSPGLGDTAMYLCATSRTSPYEQYFGPGTRLTVT.